Presented here are 2 T cell receptor beta chains from one specimen sequenced in a study of beta chain features in type 1 diabetes (dated by TCRdb to 2016 to 2019). The library was obtained by the immunoSEQ multiplex PCR assay. All of the isolated RNA was reverse transcribed with the High Capacity cDNA Reverse Transcription Kit, so expressed TCRB transcripts were sequenced. As stored in TCRdb, this immuneACCESS dataset retains in-frame rearrangements with V and J assigned. A fraction of the clones does not appear; measured against another copy, unresolved V genes explain less than half of the discrepancy, and the remainder lacks a known reason. Recorded for this sample are about 900,000 clones; about a sixth of them occurred a single time. The top ten hold 0.023% of the sample. Sequencing was carried out using naive CD4+ T cells from blood. The cell subset or site label on this specimen signifies: true naive CD4+ T cells. The receptors were sampled from a woman aged 18-29 years in good health.

The J gene is TRBJ2-3, the V gene TRBV9, with 9 bases fitting TRBD2. The length of the CDR3 is 14 residues. Germline CDR1 SGDLS, CDR2 YYNGEE. The V segment lost 1 base and the J segment 6 bases; nucleotides outside the gene matches: 3. CDR3 region: CASSVLAGIDTQYF. The CDR3 nucleotides read TGTGCCAGCAGCGTACTAGCGGGAATTGATACGCAGTATTTT.

This clone has a handful of counts. CDR3: CASSSQGASAFF. Here the CDR3 DNA reads TGTGCCAGCAGCTCACAGGGGGCTTCAGCTTTCTTT. The chain carries TRBV7-2 and TRBJ1-1; 9 bases agree with TRBD1. This CDR3 has 12 amino acids. Trimming at V came to 4 bases and at J to 10 bases, leaving 4 bases not matched to a gene. CDR1 is SGHTA and CDR2 is FQGNSA in the germline V gene.